Listed here are 15 T cell receptor beta chains from one sample, sequenced in a study of somatic mutations in cytotoxic T cells in rheumatoid arthritis. Sequencing used immunoSEQ multiplex PCR; TCRdb keeps in-frame clones, though not all of them. The sample contains about 18,000 clones, just under 85% of which appear only once. The sample was CD8+ T cells sorted from blood. These receptors all come from an adult with rheumatoid arthritis.

The rearrangement uses TRBV29-1 and TRBJ2-1; 10 nucleotides align to TRBD1. The CDR3 has 12 residues. Trimming removed 7 bases from V and 5 bases from J; junction bases left unmatched: 2. CDR1 and CDR2 from the germline V gene are SQVTM and ANQGSEA. The DNA for the CDR3 is TGCAGCGCGGGGACAGGGGACAATGAGCAGTTCTTC. Residues: CSAGTGDNEQFF.

The chain has TRBV4-1 and TRBJ2-7; D is possibly TRBD1 (7 bases). CDR1 MGHRA and CDR2 YSYEKL come from the germline V gene. Trimming cost V 1 base and J 4 bases, with 14 bases left between them. This CDR3 has 15 amino acids. CDR3 sequence reads: CASSQGQGGLYEQYF. The CDR3 DNA reads as TGCGCCAGCAGCCAAGGACAGGGAGGTTTGTACGAGCAGTACTTC.

The chain couples TRBV6-6 to TRBJ2-7, with 10 positions matching TRBD2. Germline V gene data show CDR1 as MNHNY and CDR2 as SVGAGI (reference sequence). Losses at the gene ends were 6 bases for V and 4 bases for J; bases not matched to a gene: 6. This CDR3 has 14 amino acids. CDR3 region: CASSWTSGQYEQYF. CDR3 sequence (DNA): TGTGCCAGCAGCTGGACTAGCGGTCAATACGAGCAGTACTTC.

On this clone: Its ends do not fully match the called genes, so a read error is possible. The CDR3 region has the DNA TGTGCTAGTGGGCCTGGACAGTCTCCAATTTCCTTC. Translation: CASGPGQSPISF. The J gene is TRBJ2-7, the V gene TRBV12-5, with D perhaps TRBD1 (6 bases). This CDR3 has 12 amino acids. Germline values: CDR1 LGHNT, CDR2 FRNRAP.

This CDR3 reads CASSHDRPEGYTF. The DNA of the CDR3 is TGTGCCAGCAGCCATGACAGGCCGGAGGGCTACACCTTC. The chain uses TRBV11-3 and TRBJ1-2; D might be TRBD1 (6 bases). V was pared by 5 bases and J by 8 bases, with 15 bases between. This CDR3 comprises 13 residues. CDR1 and CDR2 from the germline V gene are SGHNT and YENEEA.

The chain combines TRBV27 with TRBJ2-1; TRBD2 aligns across 9 bases. CDR1 and CDR2 (germline): MNHEY, SMNVEV (reference sequence). The CDR3 runs 18 residues. Losses at the gene ends were 6 bases for V and 4 bases for J; bases not matched to a gene: 16. DNA for the CDR3: TGTGCCAGCAGCCTAGGGATTAGCGGGAGAAGTCGGTACAATGAGCAGTTCTTC. Translating gives CASSLGISGRSRYNEQFF.

The chain carries TRBV11-3 and TRBJ2-1, with 10 bases that match TRBD2. Per germline, CDR1 SGHNT and CDR2 YENEEA. This CDR3 has 18 amino acids. V was clipped by 1 base and J by 1 base; unmatched bases: 7. CDR3 loop: CASSLGSGSGGSYNEQFF. The CDR3 nucleotides read TGTGCCAGCAGCTTAGGGTCCGGTAGCGGGGGGTCCTACAATGAGCAGTTCTTC. The whole variable domain, filled in from reference TRBV11-3 and TRBJ2-1, reads EAGVVQSPRYKIIEKKQPVAFWCNPISGHNTLYWYLQNLGQGPELLIRYENEEAVDDSQLPKDRFSAERLKGVDSTLKIQPAELGDSAVYLCASSLGSGSGGSYNEQFFGPGTRLTVL.

This chain uses TRBV29-1 with TRBJ1-1, with D unclear. The germline gives CDR1 SQVTM, CDR2 ANQGSEA. V was pared by 6 bases and J by 5 bases, with 10 bases between. This CDR3 has 11 amino acids. This CDR3 reads CSVGSGTEAFF. The CDR3 region has the DNA TGCAGCGTCGGGAGTGGGACTGAAGCTTTCTTT.

The chain combines TRBV7-9 with TRBJ2-7, with 12 bases aligning to TRBD1. V trimming: 1 base; J trimming: 6 bases; junction bases outside the gene matches: 10. Germline V lookup: CDR1 SEHNR, CDR2 FQNEAQ (reference sequence). The CDR3 runs 17 residues. The CDR3 sequence is CASSLGPGQGAKGEQYF. The CDR3 DNA sequence: TGTGCCAGCAGCTTAGGCCCGGGACAGGGGGCTAAGGGCGAGCAGTACTTC.

This clone was observed a few times. The chain carries TRBV19 and TRBJ1-4; D is possibly TRBD1 (6 bases). The CDR3 runs to 14 residues. Germline CDR1 and CDR2: LNHDA and SQIVND (reference sequence). Trimming shortened V by 6 bases and J by 3 bases, and 11 bases separated the two germline ends. CDR3 DNA sequence: TGTGCCAGTAGATGGGGGCAGTCTAATGAAAAACTGTTTTTT. Amino acid sequence: CASRWGQSNEKLFF.

The V and J genes are TRBV4-1 and TRBJ1-5; no clear D gene. This CDR3 has 13 residues. Germline V gene data show CDR1 as MGHRA and CDR2 as YSYEKL. V was shortened by 2 bases and J by 0 bases, with 2 bases between the two germline ends. CDR3 DNA: TGCGCCAGCAGCCAATATAGCAATCAGCCCCAGCATTTT. Translating it yields CASSQYSNQPQHF.

The V call is TRBV5-1, the J call TRBJ1-5; D remains unclear. Trimming took off 0 bases at V and 4 bases at J, with 5 bases between the two ends. The length of the CDR3 is 13 residues. The germline gives CDR1 SGHRS, CDR2 YFSETQ. CDR3 in amino acids: CASSLVGNQPQHF. The DNA of the CDR3 is TGCGCCAGCAGCTTGGTGGGAAATCAGCCCCAGCATTTT.

The rearrangement uses TRBV7-8 and TRBJ1-3; D is undetermined. The CDR3 is made up of 15 amino acids. The germline CDR1 and CDR2 sequences are SGHVS and FQNEAQ. Trimming left V 1 base short and J 0 bases short, with 7 bases between. The CDR3 bases are TGTGCCAGCAGCTTAGGCGCCAACTCTGGAAACACCATATATTTT. This sequence encodes CASSLGANSGNTIYF.

The chain joins TRBV13 to TRBJ1-1; D remains unclear. Germline-derived CDR1 and CDR2 are PRHDT and FYEKMQ (reference sequence). The CDR3 totals 12 residues. V was shortened by 5 bases and J by 8 bases, with 12 bases between the two germline ends. Here the CDR3 DNA reads TGTGCCAGCAGCCTACCCTTCATCGAAGCTTTCTTT. Amino acid sequence: CASSLPFIEAFF.

The chain couples TRBV2 to TRBJ1-1; the D is unclear. V lost 7 bases and J 1 base, leaving 13 bases between the germline ends. The CDR3 consists of 14 residues. Germline assignment: CDR1 SNHLY and CDR2 FYNNEI. CDR3 nucleotides: TGTGCCAGCAAGTTGGAGGCAGGGAACACTGAAGCTTTCTTT. This sequence encodes CASKLEAGNTEAFF. The whole variable domain, remainder taken from reference TRBV2 and TRBJ1-1, is EPEVTQTPSHQVTQMGQEVILRCVPISNHLYFYWYRQILGQKVEFLVSFYNNEISEKSEIFDDQFSVERPDGSNFTLKIRSTKLEDSAMYFCASKLEAGNTEAFFGQGTRLTVV.